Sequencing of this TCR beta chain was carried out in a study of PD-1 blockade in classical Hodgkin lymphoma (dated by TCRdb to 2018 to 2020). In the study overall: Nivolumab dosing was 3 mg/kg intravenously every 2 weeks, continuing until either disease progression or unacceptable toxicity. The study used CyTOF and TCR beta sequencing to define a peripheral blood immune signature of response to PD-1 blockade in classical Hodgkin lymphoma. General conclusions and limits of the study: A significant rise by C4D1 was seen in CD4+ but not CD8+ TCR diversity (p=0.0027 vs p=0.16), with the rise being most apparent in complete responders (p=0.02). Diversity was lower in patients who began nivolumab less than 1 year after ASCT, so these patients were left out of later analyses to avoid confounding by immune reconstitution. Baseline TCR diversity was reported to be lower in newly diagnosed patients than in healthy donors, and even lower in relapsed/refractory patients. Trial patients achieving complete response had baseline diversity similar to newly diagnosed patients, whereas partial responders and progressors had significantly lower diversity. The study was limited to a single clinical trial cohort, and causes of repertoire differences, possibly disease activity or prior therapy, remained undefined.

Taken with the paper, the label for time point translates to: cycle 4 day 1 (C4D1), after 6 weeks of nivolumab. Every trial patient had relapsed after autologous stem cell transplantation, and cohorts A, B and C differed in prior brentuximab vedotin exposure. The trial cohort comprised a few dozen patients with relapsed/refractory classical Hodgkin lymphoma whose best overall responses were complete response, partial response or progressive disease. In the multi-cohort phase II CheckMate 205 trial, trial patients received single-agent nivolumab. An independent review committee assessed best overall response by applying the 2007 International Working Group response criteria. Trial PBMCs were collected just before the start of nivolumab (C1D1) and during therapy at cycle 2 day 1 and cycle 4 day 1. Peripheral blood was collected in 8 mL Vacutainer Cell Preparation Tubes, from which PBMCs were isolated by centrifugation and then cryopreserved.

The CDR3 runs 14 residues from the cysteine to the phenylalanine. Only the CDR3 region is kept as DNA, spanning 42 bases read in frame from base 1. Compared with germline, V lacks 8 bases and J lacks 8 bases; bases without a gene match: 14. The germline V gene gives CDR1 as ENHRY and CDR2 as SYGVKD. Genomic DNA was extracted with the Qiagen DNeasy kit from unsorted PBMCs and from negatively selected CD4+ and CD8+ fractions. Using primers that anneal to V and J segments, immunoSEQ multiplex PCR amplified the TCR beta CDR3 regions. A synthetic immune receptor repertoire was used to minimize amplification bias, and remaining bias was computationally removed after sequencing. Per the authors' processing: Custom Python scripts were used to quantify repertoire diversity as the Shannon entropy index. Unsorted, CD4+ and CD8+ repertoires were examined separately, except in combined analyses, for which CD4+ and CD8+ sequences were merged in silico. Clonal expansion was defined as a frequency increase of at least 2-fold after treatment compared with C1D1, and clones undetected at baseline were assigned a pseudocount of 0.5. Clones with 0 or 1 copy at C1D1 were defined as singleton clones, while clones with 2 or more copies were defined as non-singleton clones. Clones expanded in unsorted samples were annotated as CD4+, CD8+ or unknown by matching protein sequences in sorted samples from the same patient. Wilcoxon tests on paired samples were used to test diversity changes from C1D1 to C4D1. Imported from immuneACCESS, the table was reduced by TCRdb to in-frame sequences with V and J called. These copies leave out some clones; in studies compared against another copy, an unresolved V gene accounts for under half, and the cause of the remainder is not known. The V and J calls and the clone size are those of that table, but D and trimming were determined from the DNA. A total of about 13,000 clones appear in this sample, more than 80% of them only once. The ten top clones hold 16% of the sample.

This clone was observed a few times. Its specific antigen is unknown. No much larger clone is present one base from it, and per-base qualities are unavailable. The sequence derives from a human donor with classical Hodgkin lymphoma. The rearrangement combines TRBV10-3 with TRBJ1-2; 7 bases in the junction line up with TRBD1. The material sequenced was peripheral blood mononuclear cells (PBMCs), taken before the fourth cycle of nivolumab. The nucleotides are TGTGCCATCCGCCTGACAGGGCCCCAAAGGGGCTACACCTTC. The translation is CAIRLTGPQRGYTF.